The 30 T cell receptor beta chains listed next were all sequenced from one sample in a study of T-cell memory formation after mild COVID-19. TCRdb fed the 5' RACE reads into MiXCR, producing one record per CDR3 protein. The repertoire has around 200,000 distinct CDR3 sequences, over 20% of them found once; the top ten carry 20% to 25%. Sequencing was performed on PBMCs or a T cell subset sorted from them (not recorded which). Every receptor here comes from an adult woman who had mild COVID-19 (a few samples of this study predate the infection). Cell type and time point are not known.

The CDR3 DNA sequence: TGCGCCAGCAGCTTGGAGGGACCCTCCTACAATGAGCAGTTCTTC. Translating it yields CASSLEGPSYNEQFF. The rearrangement joins TRBV5-1 to TRBJ2-1, with D perhaps TRBD1 or TRBD2 (5 bases each). The V and J ends lost 0 bases and 0 bases respectively, with 7 bases between them. Per germline, CDR1 SGHRS and CDR2 YFSETQ. The CDR3 covers 15 residues. The full variable domain, in which reference TRBV5-1 and TRBJ2-1 provide the parts outside the CDR3, is KAGVTQTPRYLIKTRGQQVTLSCSPISGHRSVSWYQQTPGQGLQFLFEYFSETQRNKGNFPGRFSGRQFSNSRSEMNVSTLELGDSALYLCASSLEGPSYNEQFFGPGTRLTVL.

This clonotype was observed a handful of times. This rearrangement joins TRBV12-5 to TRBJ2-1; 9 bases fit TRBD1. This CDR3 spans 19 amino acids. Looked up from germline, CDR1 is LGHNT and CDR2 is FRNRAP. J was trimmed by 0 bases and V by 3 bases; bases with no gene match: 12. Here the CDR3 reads CASGFYPLSTGGSYNEQFF. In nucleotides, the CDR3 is TGTGCTAGTGGTTTCTACCCCTTATCGACAGGGGGCTCCTACAATGAGCAGTTCTTC.

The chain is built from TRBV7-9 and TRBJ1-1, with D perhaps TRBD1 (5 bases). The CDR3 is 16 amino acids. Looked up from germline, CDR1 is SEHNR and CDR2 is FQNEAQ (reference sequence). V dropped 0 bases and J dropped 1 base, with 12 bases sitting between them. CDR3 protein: CASSLAQGSSNTEAFF. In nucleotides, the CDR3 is TGTGCCAGCAGCTTAGCGCAGGGCAGCTCGAACACTGAAGCTTTCTTT.

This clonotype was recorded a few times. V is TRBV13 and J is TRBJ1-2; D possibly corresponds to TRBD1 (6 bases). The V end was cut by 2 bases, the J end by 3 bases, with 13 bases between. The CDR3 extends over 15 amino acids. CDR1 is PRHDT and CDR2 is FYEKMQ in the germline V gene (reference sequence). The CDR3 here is CASSLRGQLYYGYTF. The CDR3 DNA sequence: TGTGCCAGCAGCTTAAGAGGACAGCTCTACTATGGCTACACCTTC.

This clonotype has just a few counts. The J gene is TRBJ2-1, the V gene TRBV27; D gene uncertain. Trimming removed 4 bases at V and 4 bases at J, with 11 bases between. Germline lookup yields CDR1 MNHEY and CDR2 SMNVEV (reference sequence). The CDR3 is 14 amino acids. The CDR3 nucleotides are TGTGCCAGCAGTTCTGGACGACATTACAATGAGCAGTTCTTC. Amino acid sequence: CASSSGRHYNEQFF.

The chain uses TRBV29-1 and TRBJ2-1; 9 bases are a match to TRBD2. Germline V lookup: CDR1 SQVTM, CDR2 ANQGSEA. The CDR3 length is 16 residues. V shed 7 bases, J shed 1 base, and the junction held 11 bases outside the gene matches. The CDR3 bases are TGCAGCGCCGAGGGCCGACTAGCGGATTCCTACAATGAGCAGTTCTTC. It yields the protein CSAEGRLADSYNEQFF.

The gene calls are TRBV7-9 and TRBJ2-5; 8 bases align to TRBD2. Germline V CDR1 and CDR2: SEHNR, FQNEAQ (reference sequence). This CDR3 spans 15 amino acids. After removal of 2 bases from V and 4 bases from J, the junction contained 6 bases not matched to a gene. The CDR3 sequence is CASSLQSGGRETQYF. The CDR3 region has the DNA TGTGCCAGCAGCTTACAATCGGGAGGGAGAGAGACCCAGTACTTC.

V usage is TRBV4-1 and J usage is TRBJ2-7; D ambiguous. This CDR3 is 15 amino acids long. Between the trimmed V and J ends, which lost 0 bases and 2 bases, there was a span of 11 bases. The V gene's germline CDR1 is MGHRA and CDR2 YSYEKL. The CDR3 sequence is CASSQDSGTAYEQYF. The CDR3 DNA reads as TGCGCCAGCAGCCAAGATTCAGGAACCGCCTACGAGCAGTACTTC.

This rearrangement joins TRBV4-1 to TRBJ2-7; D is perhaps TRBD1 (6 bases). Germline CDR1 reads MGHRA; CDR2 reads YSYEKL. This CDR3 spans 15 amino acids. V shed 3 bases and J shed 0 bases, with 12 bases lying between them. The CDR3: CASSQRTGSSYEQYF. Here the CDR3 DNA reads TGCGCCAGCAGCCAGCGAACAGGGAGCTCCTACGAGCAGTACTTC.

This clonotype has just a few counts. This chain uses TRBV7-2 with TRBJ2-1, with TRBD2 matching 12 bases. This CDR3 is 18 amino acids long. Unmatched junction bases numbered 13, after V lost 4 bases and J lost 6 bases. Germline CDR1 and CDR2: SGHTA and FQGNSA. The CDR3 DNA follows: TGTGCCAGCAGCTGGTGGACTAGCGGGACTAAGGAGCTCAATGAGCAGTTCTTC. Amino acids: CASSWWTSGTKELNEQFF.

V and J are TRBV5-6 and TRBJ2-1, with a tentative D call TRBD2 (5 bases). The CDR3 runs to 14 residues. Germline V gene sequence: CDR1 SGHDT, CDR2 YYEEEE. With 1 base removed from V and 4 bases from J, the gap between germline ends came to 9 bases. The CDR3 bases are TGTGCCAGCAGCTTGATCACTAGTTACAATGAGCAGTTCTTC. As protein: CASSLITSYNEQFF.

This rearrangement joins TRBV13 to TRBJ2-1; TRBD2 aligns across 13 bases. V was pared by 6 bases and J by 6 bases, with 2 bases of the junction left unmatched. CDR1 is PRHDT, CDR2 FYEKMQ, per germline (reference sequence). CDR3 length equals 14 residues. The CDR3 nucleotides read TGTGCCAGCAGTCGGACTAGCGGGGGCAATGAGCAGTTCTTC. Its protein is CASSRTSGGNEQFF.

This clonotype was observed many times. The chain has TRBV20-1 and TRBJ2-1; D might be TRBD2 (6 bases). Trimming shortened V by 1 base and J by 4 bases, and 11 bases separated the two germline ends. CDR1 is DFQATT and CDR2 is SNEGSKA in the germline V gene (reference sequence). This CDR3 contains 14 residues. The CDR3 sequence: CSARGASEYNEQFF. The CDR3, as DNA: TGCAGTGCTAGAGGGGCTAGCGAGTACAATGAGCAGTTCTTC.

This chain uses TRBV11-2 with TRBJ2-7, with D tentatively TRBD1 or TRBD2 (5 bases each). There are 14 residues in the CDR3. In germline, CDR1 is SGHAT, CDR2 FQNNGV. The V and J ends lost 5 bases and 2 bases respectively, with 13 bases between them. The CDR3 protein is CASSTSGPTYEQYF. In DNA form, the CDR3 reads TGTGCCAGCAGCACCTCGGGACCTACCTACGAGCAGTACTTC.

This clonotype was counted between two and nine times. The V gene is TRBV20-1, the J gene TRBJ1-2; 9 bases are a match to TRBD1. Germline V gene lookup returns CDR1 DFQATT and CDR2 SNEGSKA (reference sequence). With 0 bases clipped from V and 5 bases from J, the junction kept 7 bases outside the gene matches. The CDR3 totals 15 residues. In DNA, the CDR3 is TGCAGTGCTAGAGACCGGGACAGGGTAGCTTATGGCTACACCTTC. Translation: CSARDRDRVAYGYTF.

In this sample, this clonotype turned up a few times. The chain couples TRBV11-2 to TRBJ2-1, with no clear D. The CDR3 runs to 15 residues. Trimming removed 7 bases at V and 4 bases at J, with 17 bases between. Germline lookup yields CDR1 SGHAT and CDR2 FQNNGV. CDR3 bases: TGTGCCAGCACAGACTTGCTCCGCTCATACAATGAGCAGTTCTTC. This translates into CASTDLLRSYNEQFF. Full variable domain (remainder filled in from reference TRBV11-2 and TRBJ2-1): EAGVAQSPRYKIIEKRQSVAFWCNPISGHATLYWYQQILGQGPKLLIQFQNNGVVDDSQLPKDRFSAERLKGVDSTLKIQPAKLEDSAVYLCASTDLLRSYNEQFFGPGTRLTVL.

DNA of the CDR3: TGTGCCAGCAGCTTAGCCAGGGGACAGGCCCTAGACAATGAGCAGTTCTTC. Its protein product is CASSLARGQALDNEQFF. V usage is TRBV7-8 and J usage is TRBJ2-1; 8 bases are a match to TRBD1. The CDR3 sequence is 17 residues long. V trimming: 0 bases; J trimming: 5 bases; junction bases outside the gene matches: 9. In germline, CDR1 is SGHVS, CDR2 FQNEAQ.

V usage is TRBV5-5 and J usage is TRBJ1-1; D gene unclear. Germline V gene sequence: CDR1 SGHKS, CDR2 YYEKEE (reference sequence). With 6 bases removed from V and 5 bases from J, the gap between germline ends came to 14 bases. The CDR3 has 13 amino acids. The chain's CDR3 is CASTLGGETEAFF. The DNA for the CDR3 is TGTGCCAGCACCCTAGGCGGTGAAACTGAAGCTTTCTTT.

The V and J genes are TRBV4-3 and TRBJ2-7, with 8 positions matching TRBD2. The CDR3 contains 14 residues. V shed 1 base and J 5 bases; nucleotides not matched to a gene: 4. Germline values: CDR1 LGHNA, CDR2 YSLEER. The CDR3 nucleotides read TGCGCCAGCAGCCAAGGACTCGGGGGGGACGAGCAGTACTTC. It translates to CASSQGLGGDEQYF.

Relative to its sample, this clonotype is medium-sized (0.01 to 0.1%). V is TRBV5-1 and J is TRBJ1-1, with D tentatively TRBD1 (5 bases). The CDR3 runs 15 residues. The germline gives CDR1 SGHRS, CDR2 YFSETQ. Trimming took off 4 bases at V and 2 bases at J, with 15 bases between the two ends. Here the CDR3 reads CASSRLQGDNTEAFF. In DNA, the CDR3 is TGCGCCAGCAGCCGACTCCAGGGTGACAACACTGAAGCTTTCTTT.

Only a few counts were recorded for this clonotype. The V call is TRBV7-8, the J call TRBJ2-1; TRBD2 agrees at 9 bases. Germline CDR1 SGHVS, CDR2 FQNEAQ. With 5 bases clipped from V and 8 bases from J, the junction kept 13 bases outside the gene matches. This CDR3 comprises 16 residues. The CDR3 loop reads CASSPEGGGRVHEQFF. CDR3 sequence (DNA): TGTGCCAGCAGCCCGGAGGGGGGCGGGAGGGTTCATGAGCAGTTCTTC. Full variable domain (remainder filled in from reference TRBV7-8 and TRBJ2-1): GAGVSQSPRYKVAKRGQDVALRCDPISGHVSLFWYQQALGQGPEFLTYFQNEAQLDKSGLPSDRFFAERPEGSVSTLKIQRTQQEDSAVYLCASSPEGGGRVHEQFFGPGTRLTVL.

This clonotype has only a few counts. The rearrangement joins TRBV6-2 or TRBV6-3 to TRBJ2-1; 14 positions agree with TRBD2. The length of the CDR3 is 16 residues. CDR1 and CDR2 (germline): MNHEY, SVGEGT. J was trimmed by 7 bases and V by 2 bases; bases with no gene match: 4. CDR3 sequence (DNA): TGTGCCAGCAGTTACCCGGGACTAGCGGGAGCTAATGAGCAGTTCTTC. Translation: CASSYPGLAGANEQFF.

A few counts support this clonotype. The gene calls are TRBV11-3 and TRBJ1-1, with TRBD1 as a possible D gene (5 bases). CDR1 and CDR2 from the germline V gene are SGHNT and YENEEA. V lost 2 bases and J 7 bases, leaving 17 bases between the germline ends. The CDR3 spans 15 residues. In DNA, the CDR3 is TGTGCCAGCAGCTTAATCGGAGGTGGGGCAGGTGAAGCTTTCTTT. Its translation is CASSLIGGGAGEAFF.

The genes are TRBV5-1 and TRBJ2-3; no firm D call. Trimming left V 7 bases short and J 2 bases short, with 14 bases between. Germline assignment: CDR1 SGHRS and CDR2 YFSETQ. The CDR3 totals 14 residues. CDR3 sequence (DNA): TGCGCCAGCTGGGAACCCGACCTCACAGATACGCAGTATTTT. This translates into CASWEPDLTDTQYF.

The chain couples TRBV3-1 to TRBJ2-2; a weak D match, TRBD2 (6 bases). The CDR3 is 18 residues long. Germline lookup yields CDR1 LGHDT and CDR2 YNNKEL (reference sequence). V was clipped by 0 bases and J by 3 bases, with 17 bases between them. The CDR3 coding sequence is TGTGCCAGCAGCCAAGATACGAAGCGGGTGGGGCACACCGGGGAGCTGTTTTTT. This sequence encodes CASSQDTKRVGHTGELFF.

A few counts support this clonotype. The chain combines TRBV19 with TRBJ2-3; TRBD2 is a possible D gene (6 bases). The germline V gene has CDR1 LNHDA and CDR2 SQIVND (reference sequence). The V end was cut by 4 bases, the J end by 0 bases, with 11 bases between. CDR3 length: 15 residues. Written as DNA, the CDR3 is TGTGCCAGTAGTAGCCTAGGGACTAGCACAGATACGCAGTATTTT. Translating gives CASSSLGTSTDTQYF.

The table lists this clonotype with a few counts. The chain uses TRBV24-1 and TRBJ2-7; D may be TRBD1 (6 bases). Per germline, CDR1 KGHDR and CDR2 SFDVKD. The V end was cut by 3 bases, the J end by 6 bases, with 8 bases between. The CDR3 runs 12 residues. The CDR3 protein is CATSDLGGEQYF. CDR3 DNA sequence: TGTGCCACCAGTGATCTAGGGGGCGAGCAGTACTTC.

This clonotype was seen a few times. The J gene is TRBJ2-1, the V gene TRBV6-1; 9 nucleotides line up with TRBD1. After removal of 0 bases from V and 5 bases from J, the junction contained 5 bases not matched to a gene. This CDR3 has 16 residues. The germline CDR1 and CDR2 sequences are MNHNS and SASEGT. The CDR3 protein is CASSEAAGQGNNEQFF. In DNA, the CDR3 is TGTGCCAGCAGTGAAGCGGCAGGACAGGGGAACAATGAGCAGTTCTTC.

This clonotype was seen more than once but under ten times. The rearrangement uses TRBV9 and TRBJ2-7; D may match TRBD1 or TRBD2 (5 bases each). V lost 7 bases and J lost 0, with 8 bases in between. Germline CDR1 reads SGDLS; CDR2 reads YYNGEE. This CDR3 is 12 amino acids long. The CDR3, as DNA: TGTGCCAGCGGGGACCTCTCCTACGAGCAGTACTTC. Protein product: CASGDLSYEQYF.

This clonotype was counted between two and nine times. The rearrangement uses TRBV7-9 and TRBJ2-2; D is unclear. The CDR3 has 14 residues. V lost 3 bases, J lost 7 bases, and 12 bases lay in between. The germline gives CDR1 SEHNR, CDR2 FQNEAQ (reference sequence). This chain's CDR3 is CASSFQPDGGELFF. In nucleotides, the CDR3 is TGTGCCAGCAGCTTCCAGCCGGATGGCGGGGAGCTGTTTTTT.